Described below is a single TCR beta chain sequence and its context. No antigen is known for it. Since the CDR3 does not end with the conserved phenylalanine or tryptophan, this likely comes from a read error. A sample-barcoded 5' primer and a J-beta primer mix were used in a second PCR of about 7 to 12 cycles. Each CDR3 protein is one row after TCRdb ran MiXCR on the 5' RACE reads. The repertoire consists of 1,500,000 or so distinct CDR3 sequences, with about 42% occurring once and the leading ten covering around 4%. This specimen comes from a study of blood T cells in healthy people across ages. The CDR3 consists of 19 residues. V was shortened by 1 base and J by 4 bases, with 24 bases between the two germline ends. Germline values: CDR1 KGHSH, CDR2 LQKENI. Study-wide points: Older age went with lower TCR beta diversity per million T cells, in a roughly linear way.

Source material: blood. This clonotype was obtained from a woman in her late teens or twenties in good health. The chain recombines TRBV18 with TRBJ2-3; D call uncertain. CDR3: CASSPLSLRLSPIPDTQYL. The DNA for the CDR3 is TGTGCCAGCTCACCACTTTCCTTACGACTCTCTCCAATCCCAGATACGCAGTATTTA.